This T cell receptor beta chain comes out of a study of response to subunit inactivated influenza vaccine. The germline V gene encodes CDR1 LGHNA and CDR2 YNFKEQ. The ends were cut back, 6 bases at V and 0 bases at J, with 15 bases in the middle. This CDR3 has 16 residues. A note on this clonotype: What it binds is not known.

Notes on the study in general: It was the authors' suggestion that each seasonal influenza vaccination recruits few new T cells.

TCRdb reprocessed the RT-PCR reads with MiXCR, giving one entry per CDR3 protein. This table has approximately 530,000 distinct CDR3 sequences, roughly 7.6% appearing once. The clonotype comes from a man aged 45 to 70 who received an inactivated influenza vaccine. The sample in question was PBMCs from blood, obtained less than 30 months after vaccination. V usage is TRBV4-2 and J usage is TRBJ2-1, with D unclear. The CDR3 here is CASSPAAVSSYNEQFF. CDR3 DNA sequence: TGTGCCAGCAGTCCCGCTGCGGTGAGCTCCTACAATGAGCAGTTCTTC.